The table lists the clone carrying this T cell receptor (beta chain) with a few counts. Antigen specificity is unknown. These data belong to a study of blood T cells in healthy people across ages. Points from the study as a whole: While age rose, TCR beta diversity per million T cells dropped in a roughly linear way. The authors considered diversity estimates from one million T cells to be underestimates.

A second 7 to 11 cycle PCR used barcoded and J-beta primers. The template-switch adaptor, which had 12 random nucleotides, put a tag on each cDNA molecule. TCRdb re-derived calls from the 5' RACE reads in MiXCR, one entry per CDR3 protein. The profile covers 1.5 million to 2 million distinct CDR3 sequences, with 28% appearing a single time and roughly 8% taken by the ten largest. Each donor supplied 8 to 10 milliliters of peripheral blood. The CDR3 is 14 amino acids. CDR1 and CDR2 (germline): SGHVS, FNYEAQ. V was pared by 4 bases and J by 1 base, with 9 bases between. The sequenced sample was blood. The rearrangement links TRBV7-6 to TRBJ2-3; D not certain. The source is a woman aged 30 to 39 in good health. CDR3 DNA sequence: TGTGCCAGCAGCTCCTTGCAGCGCACAGATACGCAGTATTTT. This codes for CASSSLQRTDTQYF.